This T cell receptor beta chain originates from a study of Ad26.COV2.S vaccination and SARS-CoV-2 variants. Assay used: immunoSEQ multiplex PCR; TCRdb lists only in-frame clones, some missing. The sample lists hundreds of thousands of clones, approximately 88% seen once, with roughly 1.5% in the top ten. Treatment: approximately 18 received Ad26.COV2.S at low or high dose, single or two shots; a few received placebo; per-sample allocation not given. Samples were taken on day 63 after the first vaccine or placebo injection. The CDR3 is made up of 16 amino acids. Germline CDR1 reads MNHEY; CDR2 reads SVGAGI. V was clipped by 0 bases and J by 0 bases, with 8 bases between them.

J is TRBJ1-4 and V is TRBV6-5; no definite D call. The source is a person between 18 and 60 years old who received the Ad26.COV2.S COVID-19 vaccine or a placebo. Sequences were derived from peripheral blood, sampled in a trial of Ad26.COV2.S vaccine versus placebo. The CDR3 sequence: CASSYSNRPTNEKLFF. In nucleotides, the CDR3 is TGTGCCAGCAGTTACTCGAACCGCCCAACTAATGAAAAACTGTTTTTT.